Following are 18 T cell receptor beta chains from one sample sequenced in a study of blood T cell repertoires in COVID-19. Profiled with immunoSEQ multiplex PCR; TCRdb holds only in-frame clones, not every one. This repertoire shows 68,000 or so clones, about 90% found once; its top ten account for less than 0.6%. Sample: peripheral blood. The receptors here all came from a man in his fifties with COVID-19, enrolled during active disease.

V gene TRBV9 combines with J gene TRBJ1-3; 7 bases match TRBD1. The CDR3 totals 17 residues. Germline V gene lookup returns CDR1 SGDLS and CDR2 YYNGEE. Trimming removed 0 bases from V and 1 base from J; junction bases left unmatched: 7. CDR3 amino acids: CASSVDDRVRSGNTIYF. The CDR3 region has the DNA TGTGCCAGCAGCGTAGATGACAGGGTCAGATCTGGAAACACCATATATTTT.

This clone was observed once. This chain uses TRBV28 with TRBJ1-5; the D is unclear. The germline gives CDR1 MDHEN, CDR2 SYDVKM. V lost 4 bases to trimming and J lost 4 bases, with 5 bases between them. The CDR3 extends over 12 amino acids. CDR3 sequence reads: CASSSGNQPQHF. As DNA, the CDR3 is TGTGCCAGCAGTTCCGGGAATCAGCCCCAGCATTTT.

This chain uses TRBV10-3 with TRBJ1-5, with D unclear. Trimming pared 4 bases from V and 7 bases from J, leaving 14 bases between. Germline assignment: CDR1 ENHRY and CDR2 SYGVKD. The CDR3 sequence is 14 residues long. CDR3 sequence reads: CAISARTEAQPQHF. The CDR3, as DNA: TGTGCCATCAGTGCCCGGACGGAGGCCCAGCCCCAGCATTTT.

The V and J genes are TRBV13 and TRBJ2-3, with a possible D match to TRBD2 (7 bases). This CDR3 is 14 amino acids long. In germline, CDR1 is PRHDT, CDR2 FYEKMQ (reference sequence). Trimming shortened V by 4 bases and J by 4 bases, and 12 bases separated the two germline ends. CDR3 residues: CASSSQGGADTQYF. As DNA, the CDR3 is TGTGCCAGCAGCTCCCAAGGGGGGGCAGATACGCAGTATTTT.

This rearrangement joins TRBV4-1 to TRBJ2-7; the match to TRBD2 covers 10 bases. CDR3 length: 17 residues. The junction had 6 bases not matched to a gene; V was cut back by 1 base and J by 0 bases. Germline V gene lookup returns CDR1 MGHRA and CDR2 YSYEKL. This chain's CDR3 is CASSQVSPSGSSYEQYF. In DNA form, the CDR3 reads TGCGCCAGCAGCCAAGTTTCTCCTAGCGGGAGCTCCTACGAGCAGTACTTC.

Concerning this clone: The germline gene is not matched at one end of the junction; a read error may be the cause. The chain combines TRBV7-7 with TRBJ2-5; 8 nucleotides agree with TRBD2. The CDR3 is made up of 16 amino acids. CDR1 is SSHAT, CDR2 FNYEAQ, per germline (reference sequence). CDR3 sequence reads: CASSLGLAGGQETQYF. In DNA form, the CDR3 reads TGTGCTAGCAGCTTAGGTCTAGCGGGCGGCCAAGAGACCCAGTACTTC.

The CDR3 protein is CASSLYGSSTDTQYF. CDR3 coding DNA: TGTGCCAGCAGCTTATACGGGTCTAGCACAGATACGCAGTATTTT. The rearrangement joins TRBV7-6 to TRBJ2-3; the D is unclear. Trimming removed 2 bases from V and 0 bases from J, with 9 bases in between. The CDR3 has 15 residues. Germline CDR1 reads SGHVS; CDR2 reads FNYEAQ.

CDR3 sequence: CATSRDRTGDQTQYF. The CDR3 bases are TGTGCCACCAGCAGAGATCGGACGGGGGACCAGACCCAGTACTTC. The chain has TRBV15 and TRBJ2-5; perhaps TRBD2 as D (6 bases). V gave up 0 bases and J gave up 6 bases, with 14 bases separating them. The CDR3 sequence is 15 residues long. Germline V gene sequence: CDR1 LNHNV, CDR2 YYDKDF (reference sequence).

The rearrangement links TRBV29-1 to TRBJ2-7; TRBD2 is a possible D gene (5 bases). The CDR3 loop spans 14 amino acids. From germline, CDR1 is SQVTM and CDR2 ANQGSEA. V lost 6 bases, J lost 4 bases, and 19 bases lay in between. The CDR3 here is CSVGLLGSPYEQYF. The CDR3 DNA reads as TGCAGCGTGGGATTACTAGGGAGCCCTTACGAGCAGTACTTC.

The CDR3 here is CASSPLDIDYGYTF. CDR3 nucleotide sequence: TGTGCCAGCAGCCCCTTAGACATCGACTATGGCTACACCTTC. This chain uses TRBV14 with TRBJ1-2; D gene uncertain. The CDR3 runs 14 residues. Looked up from germline, CDR1 is SGHDN and CDR2 is FVKESK. V was trimmed by 4 bases and J by 3 bases, leaving 12 bases between them. The complete variable domain, with remaining parts taken from reference TRBV14 and TRBJ1-2, reads EAGVTQFPSHSVIEKGQTVTLRCDPISGHDNLYWYRRVMGKEIKFLLHFVKESKQDESGMPNNRFLAERTGGTYSTLKVQPAELEDSGVYFCASSPLDIDYGYTFGSGTRLTVV.

The chain combines TRBV4-1 with TRBJ2-1; 8 positions agree with TRBD2. The CDR3 covers 14 residues. CDR1 is MGHRA, CDR2 YSYEKL, per germline. The ends lost 1 base at V and 8 bases at J; junction bases unmatched: 4. This CDR3 is CASSQVSSGHEQFF. CDR3 bases: TGCGCCAGCAGCCAAGTATCTAGCGGGCATGAGCAGTTCTTC.

The genes are TRBV2 and TRBJ1-3; 7 positions agree with TRBD1. The CDR3 extends over 15 amino acids. Germline trimming cut 6 bases from V and 3 bases from J; bases unmatched to any gene: 8. CDR1 SNHLY and CDR2 FYNNEI come from the germline V gene. The CDR3 sequence: CASSLDRVNGNTIYF. As DNA, the CDR3 is TGTGCCAGCAGCCTTGACAGGGTCAATGGAAACACCATATATTTT.

J is TRBJ2-7 and V is TRBV6-6, with D unclear. The CDR3 length is 15 residues. Trimming left V 6 bases short and J 5 bases short, with 20 bases between. The germline CDR1 and CDR2 sequences are MNHNY and SVGAGI (reference sequence). CDR3 residues: CASSVTRVQADEQYF. CDR3 DNA: TGTGCCAGCAGCGTAACACGGGTACAAGCTGACGAGCAGTACTTC.

This chain links TRBV6-4 with TRBJ2-3; 8 bases match TRBD2. This CDR3 has 14 residues. Trimming cost V 3 bases and J 7 bases; bases outside gene matches: 6. Germline CDR1 reads MRHNA; CDR2 reads SNTAGT. The CDR3 sequence: CASSEASGRNTQYF. DNA for the CDR3: TGTGCCAGCAGTGAAGCCAGCGGGAGAAATACGCAGTATTTT.

The CDR3, as DNA: TGCGCCAGCAGCTCGGGACAGATGTACCAAGAGACCCAGTACTTC. Translated, it gives CASSSGQMYQETQYF. This chain joins TRBV4-3 and TRBJ2-5; TRBD1 matches 7 bases. J gave up 0 bases and V 5 bases, and 6 bases lay outside the gene matches. The germline V gene encodes CDR1 LGHNA and CDR2 YSLEER. The CDR3 runs 15 residues.

The chain is built from TRBV5-1 and TRBJ1-2; perhaps TRBD1 as D (5 bases). Germline V gene sequence: CDR1 SGHRS, CDR2 YFSETQ. Deletions cut 0 bases from V and 0 bases from J, with 9 bases between. This CDR3 spans 15 amino acids. CDR3 bases: TGCGCCAGCAGCTTGGTTCAGGGAACTAACTATGGCTACACCTTC. Its protein product is CASSLVQGTNYGYTF.

This chain connects TRBV28 to TRBJ2-1; the match to TRBD1 covers 7 bases. Germline CDR1 is MDHEN and CDR2 is SYDVKM. V gave up 3 bases and J gave up 9 bases; unmatched junction bases: 5. The CDR3 covers 13 residues. CDR3: CASSLGSGGEQFF. Written as DNA, the CDR3 is TGTGCCAGCAGTTTGGGGTCAGGGGGTGAGCAGTTCTTC.

V gene TRBV28 combines with J gene TRBJ1-4; 7 bases align to TRBD1. This CDR3 spans 18 amino acids. Germline V gives CDR1 MDHEN, CDR2 SYDVKM. With 2 bases clipped from V and 4 bases from J, the junction kept 13 bases outside the gene matches. The CDR3 coding sequence is TGTGCCAGCAGTTTAGCAAACAGGGGCCCGACACTTAATGAAAAACTGTTTTTT. This sequence encodes CASSLANRGPTLNEKLFF.